This T cell receptor beta chain was documented in a study of blood T cell repertoires in COVID-19. Study-level background: The analysed material was cDNA or gDNA that came from T cells, B-cell-depleted T cells, or PBMCs.

TCRdb's copy holds only in-frame clones and misses some; the assay was immunoSEQ multiplex PCR. The table lists a few hundred thousand clones, about 87% of them singletons, with roughly 2.5% in the top ten. The trim removed 3 bases at V and 15 bases at J, leaving 7 bases unmatched. This CDR3 comprises 14 residues. Germline-derived CDR1 and CDR2 are LNHDA and SQIVND (reference sequence). The sequenced sample was peripheral blood. This TCR was recovered from a woman in her 50s with acute or convalescent COVID-19. The chain links TRBV19 to TRBJ2-4, with 14 bases identical to TRBD2. CDR3 nucleotide sequence: TGTGCCAGTAGTATTTTGGCTGGGACTAGCGGGAGGTACTTC. It translates to CASSILAGTSGRYF.